The 29 T cell receptor beta chains below all came from one sample that was sequenced in a study of shared clonotypes between healthy human individuals. Profiling relied on immunoSEQ multiplex PCR, and the TCRdb table lists in-frame clones only, not all of them. Of roughly 1.4 million clones listed, around 98.5% are singletons. Specimen: naive CD4+ T cells sorted from blood. Subset described: CD45RA+ positively selected. The receptors here all came from a young man in good health.

The chain employs TRBV23-1 and TRBJ2-2; TRBD2 is a possible D gene (6 bases). TRBV23-1 is known as an ORF, though its function is uncertain. The V end lost 2 bases, the J end lost 2 bases, and 15 bases lay between the germline ends. The CDR3 covers 17 residues. The chain's CDR3 is CASSQRSGDENTGELFF. DNA of the CDR3: TGCGCCAGCAGTCAAAGATCGGGGGATGAAAACACCGGGGAGCTGTTTTTT.

The chain is built from TRBV6-5 and TRBJ2-7; TRBD1 agrees at 7 bases. Germline V gene sequence: CDR1 MNHEY, CDR2 SVGAGI. The CDR3 runs 16 residues. V dropped 2 bases and J dropped 5; count of bases not matched to a gene: 12. The CDR3 bases are TGTGCCAGCAGTTACGTACCGGGACAGAGGGTTGACGAGCAGTACTTC. This gives the protein CASSYVPGQRVDEQYF.

The CDR3 nucleotides read TGTGCCAGCAGCTCCGGGCGGGAGTTGAGCTCCTACAATGAGCAGTTCTTC. Its translation is CASSSGRELSSYNEQFF. The chain links TRBV11-3 to TRBJ2-1; 7 bases match TRBD2. V lost 4 bases and J lost 0; bases outside the gene matches: 9. This CDR3 region has 17 residues. CDR1 is SGHNT, CDR2 YENEEA, per germline. Supplemented by reference TRBV11-3 and TRBJ2-1, the full variable domain reads EAGVVQSPRYKIIEKKQPVAFWCNPISGHNTLYWYLQNLGQGPELLIRYENEEAVDDSQLPKDRFSAERLKGVDSTLKIQPAELGDSAVYLCASSSGRELSSYNEQFFGPGTRLTVL.

The V call is TRBV5-4, the J call TRBJ1-5; D is uncertain. V lost 4 bases to trimming and J lost 6 bases, with 11 bases between them. CDR3 length: 13 amino acids. Germline CDR1 and CDR2: SGHNT and YYREEE (reference sequence). CDR3 in amino acids: CASSPGVSQPQHF. The CDR3 nucleotides read TGTGCCAGCAGCCCCGGGGTAAGTCAGCCCCAGCATTTT.

The CDR3: CASSGQGATATNEKLFF. The CDR3, as DNA: TGTGCCAGTAGCGGACAGGGGGCCACCGCAACTAATGAAAAACTGTTTTTT. The chain recombines TRBV19 with TRBJ1-4, with 11 nucleotides matching TRBD1. Trimming removed 6 bases from V and 0 bases from J; junction bases left unmatched: 6. This CDR3 contains 17 residues. Germline loops: CDR1 LNHDA, CDR2 SQIVND (reference sequence).

This chain joins TRBV4-3 and TRBJ1-2; D gene ambiguous. Trimming pared 0 bases from V and 2 bases from J, leaving 10 bases between. Looked up from germline, CDR1 is LGHNA and CDR2 is YSLEER. The CDR3 is 15 amino acids. Written as DNA, the CDR3 is TGCGCCAGCAGCCAAGAGAATAACCTAAACTATGGCTACACCTTC. This codes for CASSQENNLNYGYTF.

The V and J genes are TRBV28 and TRBJ1-5; no reliable D call. This CDR3 has 13 amino acids. Germline lookup yields CDR1 MDHEN and CDR2 SYDVKM. Trimming stripped 2 bases from V and 8 bases from J, with 10 bases between. CDR3 amino acids: CASSLLRVEPQHF. The CDR3 coding sequence is TGTGCCAGCAGTTTACTGCGGGTGGAGCCCCAGCATTTT.

V usage is TRBV10-1 and J usage is TRBJ2-6; D is possibly TRBD2 (5 bases). The CDR3 totals 15 residues. The V gene lost 6 bases and the J gene lost 0 bases, with 9 bases spanning the gap. CDR1 WNHNN and CDR2 SYGVQD come from the germline V gene (reference sequence). CDR3 coding DNA: TGCGCCAGCAGGTGGAGGTCCTCTGGGGCCAACGTCCTGACTTTC. Its translation: CASRWRSSGANVLTF.

The rearrangement uses TRBV7-2 and TRBJ2-3; D may be TRBD2 (5 bases). Trimming pared 5 bases from V and 2 bases from J, leaving 14 bases between. The CDR3 runs to 15 residues. Germline CDR1 reads SGHTA; CDR2 reads FQGNSA. In nucleotides, the CDR3 is TGTGCCAGCAGCCGTAGCGTGGCGGACACAGATACGCAGTATTTT. Translation gives CASSRSVADTDTQYF.

V is TRBV14 and J is TRBJ2-5; unclear D gene. This CDR3 region has 11 residues. Germline V gene lookup returns CDR1 SGHDN and CDR2 FVKESK. V gave up 4 bases and J gave up 1 base, with 1 base separating them. The CDR3 region has the DNA TGTGCCAGCAGCCGCCAAGAGACCCAGTACTTC. Amino acid sequence: CASSRQETQYF.

The V call is TRBV28, the J call TRBJ2-2; D is uncertain. The CDR3 is 15 residues long. Germline CDR1 is MDHEN and CDR2 is SYDVKM. V lost 5 bases and J 3 bases, leaving 13 bases between the germline ends. The CDR3, as DNA: TGTGCCAGCAGTCGGACCGGATTATACACCGGGGAGCTGTTTTTT. This translates into CASSRTGLYTGELFF.

V gene TRBV5-1 combines with J gene TRBJ2-5; D may be TRBD1 or TRBD2 (5 bases each). The CDR3 consists of 16 residues. CDR1 SGHRS and CDR2 YFSETQ come from the germline V gene. Deletions cut 4 bases from V and 3 bases from J, with 19 bases between. The CDR3 DNA reads as TGCGCCAGCAGCAATGGAGAATTTGGGGGAAAAGAGACCCAGTACTTC. Its protein is CASSNGEFGGKETQYF.

The J gene is TRBJ2-3, the V gene TRBV6-5; 7 bases align to TRBD2. Germline CDR1 reads MNHEY; CDR2 reads SVGAGI. V lost 6 bases to trimming and J lost 2 bases; unmatched junction nucleotides: 8. CDR3 size: 15 residues. The chain's CDR3 is CASSPLADATDTQYF. CDR3 DNA sequence: TGTGCCAGCAGCCCCCTAGCGGACGCCACAGATACGCAGTATTTT.

The chain links TRBV5-1 to TRBJ2-5, with D possibly being TRBD1 (5 bases). The CDR3 consists of 14 residues. V lost 4 bases and J 5 bases, leaving 15 bases between the germline ends. Germline V gene lookup returns CDR1 SGHRS and CDR2 YFSETQ. The CDR3 region has the DNA TGCGCCAGCAGCCCGGGCAGGGCCTGGGAGACCCAGTACTTC. As protein: CASSPGRAWETQYF.

This chain connects TRBV6-5 to TRBJ1-3; 8 nucleotides line up with TRBD1. The trim removed 6 bases at V and 0 bases at J, leaving 4 bases unmatched. Germline V CDR1 and CDR2: MNHEY, SVGAGI. The CDR3 has 15 residues. In DNA form, the CDR3 reads TGTGCCAGCAGAAGACAGGGGAACTCTGGAAACACCATATATTTT. This encodes CASRRQGNSGNTIYF.

The V gene is TRBV5-6, the J gene TRBJ2-7; TRBD1 agrees at 9 bases. The CDR3 spans 14 residues. Germline CDR1 and CDR2: SGHDT and YYEEEE. The V segment lost 3 bases and the J segment 3 bases; nucleotides outside the gene matches: 4. The chain's CDR3 is CASSSRGQGYEQYF. CDR3 DNA: TGTGCCAGCAGCTCGCGGGGACAGGGCTACGAGCAGTACTTC.

This chain connects TRBV5-1 to TRBJ2-5; no definite D call. Trimming took 0 bases from V and 1 from J, leaving 7 bases between them. Germline V gene lookup returns CDR1 SGHRS and CDR2 YFSETQ. The CDR3 is 14 amino acids. CDR3 sequence: CASSLVSTQETQYF. The CDR3, as DNA: TGCGCCAGCAGCTTGGTATCCACCCAAGAGACCCAGTACTTC. The full variable domain, rest sourced from reference TRBV5-1 and TRBJ2-5, is KAGVTQTPRYLIKTRGQQVTLSCSPISGHRSVSWYQQTPGQGLQFLFEYFSETQRNKGNFPGRFSGRQFSNSRSEMNVSTLELGDSALYLCASSLVSTQETQYFGPGTRLLVL.

The chain employs TRBV6-6 and TRBJ2-5; D gene ambiguous. The V gene lost 4 bases and the J gene lost 1 base, with 13 bases spanning the gap. The germline gives CDR1 MNHNY, CDR2 SVGAGI (reference sequence). The CDR3 covers 15 residues. The CDR3 is CASSSLGSTQETQYF. The CDR3 nucleotides are TGTGCCAGCAGTTCGCTGGGTAGCACCCAAGAGACCCAGTACTTC.

The chain recombines TRBV6-6 with TRBJ2-1; 10 bases are a match to TRBD1. V shed 5 bases and J 2 bases; nucleotides not matched to a gene: 6. This CDR3 is built from 16 residues. The V gene's germline CDR1 is MNHNY and CDR2 SVGAGI (reference sequence). The CDR3 region has the DNA TGTGCCAGCAGTCGGGACAGGGGCCCCCCCTACAATGAGCAGTTCTTC. Translated: CASSRDRGPPYNEQFF.

The chain couples TRBV19 to TRBJ2-7; TRBD1 or TRBD2 may be the D gene (5 bases each). Germline V gene data show CDR1 as LNHDA and CDR2 as SQIVND (reference sequence). V was shortened by 7 bases and J by 5 bases, with 21 bases between the two germline ends. This CDR3 is 15 amino acids long. CDR3 in amino acids: CASTRRGSGAHEQYF. The DNA for the CDR3 is TGTGCCAGTACTAGAAGGGGCTCCGGGGCTCACGAGCAGTACTTC. The complete variable domain, with remaining parts taken from reference TRBV19 and TRBJ2-7, reads DGGITQSPKYLFRKEGQNVTLSCEQNLNHDAMYWYRQDPGQGLRLIYYSQIVNDFQKGDIAEGYSVSREKKESFPLTVTSAQKNPTAFYLCASTRRGSGAHEQYFGPGTRLTVT.

The J gene is TRBJ1-1, the V gene TRBV28; D is perhaps TRBD1 (6 bases). The CDR3 runs to 17 residues. V lost 1 base and J lost 3, with 18 bases in between. Per germline, CDR1 MDHEN and CDR2 SYDVKM. The CDR3 DNA reads as TGTGCCAGCAGTTTATTTGGCCCAGGGGCGCTTTACACTGAAGCTTTCTTT. Translating gives CASSLFGPGALYTEAFF.

This chain links TRBV18 with TRBJ1-1; a possible D gene is TRBD1 (5 bases). Germline V gene data show CDR1 as KGHSH and CDR2 as LQKENI. This CDR3 has 16 residues. Trimming shortened V by 5 bases and J by 0 bases, and 16 bases separated the two germline ends. The CDR3 is CASSSLSGAMNTEAFF. For the CDR3, the DNA is TGTGCCAGCTCATCACTTTCCGGGGCCATGAACACTGAAGCTTTCTTT. The variable domain in full, with the rest retrieved from reference TRBV18 and TRBJ1-1, is NAGVMQNPRHLVRRRGQEARLRCSPMKGHSHVYWYRQLPEEGLKFMVYLQKENIIDESGMPKERFSAEFPKEGPSILRIQQVVRGDSAAYFCASSSLSGAMNTEAFFGQGTRLTVV.

The CDR3, as DNA: TGCGCCAGCAGCTTGGTTCTTGGACAGGAGGAGACCCAGTACTTC. As protein: CASSLVLGQEETQYF. This chain uses TRBV5-1 with TRBJ2-5, with TRBD1 identical over 7 bases. CDR3 length equals 15 residues. CDR1 and CDR2 (germline): SGHRS, YFSETQ. The ends lost 0 bases at V and 5 bases at J; junction bases unmatched: 7.

To note about this clone: This specimen includes other DNA sequences encoding the same CDR3. The rearrangement links TRBV2 to TRBJ2-3; 8 bases are a match to TRBD2. Germline lookup yields CDR1 SNHLY and CDR2 FYNNEI. V was pared by 5 bases and J by 0 bases, with 1 base of the junction left unmatched. The CDR3 extends over 14 amino acids. CDR3 sequence: CASSLAGSTDTQYF. DNA for the CDR3: TGTGCCAGCAGTTTAGCGGGAAGCACAGATACGCAGTATTTT.

About this clone itself: Additional DNA sequences in this sample encode the identical CDR3. The chain has TRBV7-9 and TRBJ2-5; tentative D call: TRBD1 (6 bases). V was cut by 4 bases and J by 0 bases, with 9 bases left in between. Per the germline V gene, CDR1 is SEHNR and CDR2 is FQNEAQ (reference sequence). The CDR3 is 14 amino acids. CDR3 DNA sequence: TGTGCCAGCAGCTCGGGACAATACCAAGAGACCCAGTACTTC. As protein: CASSSGQYQETQYF.

The rearrangement links TRBV9 to TRBJ2-1; 10 bases align to TRBD2. The CDR3 is 15 amino acids. With V trimmed by 2 bases and J by 8 bases, 7 bases remained unmatched. Germline assignment: CDR1 SGDLS and CDR2 YYNGEE. For the CDR3, the DNA is TGTGCCAGCAGCGTTGGGACTAGCGAGTTGGATGAGCAGTTCTTC. Its translation is CASSVGTSELDEQFF.

J is TRBJ2-3 and V is TRBV5-1; 7 nucleotides match TRBD2. With 2 bases clipped from V and 6 bases from J, the junction kept 15 bases outside the gene matches. CDR3 length: 17 residues. Germline V gives CDR1 SGHRS, CDR2 YFSETQ. The CDR3 DNA reads TGCGCCAGCAGCTTCCCCAACCTAGCCTCCGGGGGGGATACGCAGTATTTT. Translating gives CASSFPNLASGGDTQYF.

J is TRBJ2-1 and V is TRBV5-4, with 8 bases identical to TRBD2. J gave up 9 bases and V 2 bases, and 1 base lay outside the gene matches. This CDR3 comprises 12 residues. Germline V gene data show CDR1 as SGHNT and CDR2 as YYREEE (reference sequence). CDR3 coding DNA: TGTGCCAGCAGCTTTAGCGGGATTGAGCAGTTCTTC. Translated: CASSFSGIEQFF.

This rearrangement joins TRBV2 to TRBJ1-4; no definite D call. The CDR3 has 13 amino acids. Trimming cost V 7 bases and J 0 bases, with 6 bases left between them. In germline, CDR1 is SNHLY, CDR2 FYNNEI. CDR3 sequence reads: CASNPATNEKLFF. CDR3 nucleotide sequence: TGTGCCAGCAATCCTGCAACTAATGAAAAACTGTTTTTT.